This T cell receptor beta chain is from a study of T cells in Graves' hyperthyroidism and ophthalmopathy. Study results and caveats: Model-based prediction identified ophthalmopathy a median 6.5 months prior to its onset.

The study based diagnoses on clinical symptoms, serum thyroxine and TRAb, thyroid ultrasound and orbital computed tomography. The table lists this clonotype with many counts. The antigen is unknown. This CDR3 has 17 residues. Germline V CDR1 and CDR2: SNHLY, FYNNEI. Trimming left V 6 bases short and J 7 bases short, with 25 bases between. Researchers took RNA transcripts and amplified the TCR beta CDR3 regions from them. The TCR CDR3 was amplified in a first-round RT-PCR using the HTBI primer set. TCRdb analysed the multiplex PCR reads with MiXCR anew, one entry per CDR3 protein. Of about 180,000 distinct CDR3 sequences listed, over 15% are singletons.

The TCR sequence derives from a woman aged 50 to 60 with Graves' hyperthyroidism. The sequenced sample was blood. The gene calls are TRBV2 and TRBJ2-1, with TRBD2 as a possible D gene (7 bases). CDR3 bases: TGTGCCAGCAGAGACAGCCTTTGGGGGGGGGCTGGAAATGAGCAGTTCTTC. This gives the protein CASRDSLWGGAGNEQFF.